These 21 T cell receptor beta chains originate from one sample sequenced in a study of CD8 T cells in Susac syndrome. Random hexamers served to reverse transcribe roughly 0.45 to 1 ug RNA. In TCRdb, the immunoSEQ multiplex PCR reads were re-called with MiXCR into one record per CDR3 protein. This sample yields roughly 140,000 distinct CDR3 sequences, of which about 95% are seen a single time; roughly 0.15% belongs to the top ten. Sequencing was performed on CD4+ T cells from PBMCs. These receptors were taken from a human donor with Susac syndrome.

This sequence joins TRBV27 and TRBJ1-6; D call uncertain. V lost 8 bases to trimming and J lost 16 bases, with 15 bases between them. The length of the CDR3 is 11 residues. CDR1 is MNHEY and CDR2 is SMNVEV in the germline V gene (reference sequence). The CDR3 DNA is TGTGCCAGCGGAGAGAAGAAGGATCTCCACTTT. Its protein is CASGEKKDLHF.

The rearrangement joins TRBV20-1 to TRBJ2-4; maybe TRBD1 (5 bases). Germline V gives CDR1 DFQATT, CDR2 SNEGSKA (reference sequence). The CDR3 contains 14 residues. Trimming removed 5 bases at V and 0 bases at J, with 11 bases between. The CDR3 nucleotides are TGCAGTGCTCAGGACACGCTAGCCAAAAACATTCAGTACTTC. It specifies CSAQDTLAKNIQYF.

The rearrangement joins TRBV15 to TRBJ1-2; no clear D. The CDR3 covers 12 residues. The germline V gene has CDR1 LNHNV and CDR2 YYDKDF (reference sequence). V lost 0 bases to trimming and J lost 7 bases, with 6 bases between them. The CDR3 region has the DNA TGTGCCACCAGCAGAGAGATGGGTGGCTACACCTTC. It yields the protein CATSREMGGYTF.

The V call is TRBV7-2, the J call TRBJ2-4; no reliable D call. From germline, CDR1 is SGHTA and CDR2 FQGNSA. CDR3 size: 14 residues. V lost 1 base, J lost 0 bases, and 4 bases lay in between. CDR3 sequence reads: CASSLEIAKNIQYF. For the CDR3, the DNA is TGTGCCAGCAGCTTAGAGATAGCCAAAAACATTCAGTACTTC. Full variable domain (rest looked up from reference TRBV7-2 and TRBJ2-4): GAGVSQSPSNKVTEKGKDVELRCDPISGHTALYWYRQSLGQGLEFLIYFQGNSAPDKSGLPSDRFSAERTGGSVSTLTIQRTQQEDSAVYLCASSLEIAKNIQYFGAGTRLSVL.

The J gene is TRBJ2-3, the V gene TRBV5-6, with unresolved D. V shed 4 bases and J shed 2 bases, with 5 bases lying between them. From germline, CDR1 is SGHDT and CDR2 YYEEEE. The CDR3 loop spans 12 amino acids. CDR3: CASSAATDTQYF. DNA for the CDR3: TGTGCCAGCAGCGCCGCCACAGATACGCAGTATTTT.

The chain carries TRBV20-1 and TRBJ2-5; 8 nucleotides agree with TRBD2. The CDR3 runs 12 residues. The V gene end was trimmed by 7 bases and the J gene end by 5 bases; junction bases not matched to a gene: 6. Germline V lookup: CDR1 DFQATT, CDR2 SNEGSKA (reference sequence). The DNA of the CDR3 is TGCAGTGGGTACCCGGGAGGGGAGACCCAGTACTTC. Translating it yields CSGYPGGETQYF.

J is TRBJ2-2 and V is TRBV29-1, with D perhaps matching TRBD1 or TRBD2 (7 bases each). Germline CDR1 is SQVTM and CDR2 is ANQGSEA. V was shortened by 5 bases and J by 5 bases, with 12 bases between the two germline ends. The CDR3 extends over 13 amino acids. CDR3 nucleotide sequence: TGCAGCGTTACCAGGGGGGGAACCGGGGAGCTGTTTTTT. This gives the protein CSVTRGGTGELFF.

The chain combines TRBV4-3 with TRBJ1-2; 9 bases line up with TRBD1. V lost 1 base and J lost 4; bases outside the gene matches: 4. This CDR3 contains 15 residues. Germline loops: CDR1 LGHNA, CDR2 YSLEER. The CDR3 spells CASSQGDRAIYGYTF. CDR3 sequence (DNA): TGCGCCAGCAGCCAAGGGGACAGGGCCATCTATGGCTACACCTTC.

In regard to this clonotype: At one end the junction does not follow the germline gene, possibly because of a read error. The genes are TRBV25-1 and TRBJ1-4; a weak D match, TRBD1 (5 bases). CDR1 MGHDK and CDR2 SYGVNS come from the germline V gene. CDR3 size: 11 residues. CDR3 residues: CASSQGTTNVF. CDR3 coding DNA: TGTGCCAGCAGTCAGGGAACAACGAATGTTTTT.

The table lists this clonotype with a count of one. The chain couples TRBV12-5 to TRBJ2-7; TRBD1 is a possible D gene (7 bases). CDR1 LGHNT and CDR2 FRNRAP come from the germline V gene. The CDR3 has 14 residues. V lost 7 bases and J 6 bases, leaving 19 bases between the germline ends. CDR3 in DNA: TGTGCTAGTGCCTCGACAGGGAGGTCTCTCGAGCAGTACTTC. It specifies CASASTGRSLEQYF.

The chain is built from TRBV7-8 and TRBJ2-2, with D uncertain. The length of the CDR3 is 12 residues. CDR1 SGHVS and CDR2 FQNEAQ come from the germline V gene. The germline V and J ends were trimmed by 6 bases and 8 bases, with 10 bases remaining between them. The CDR3 sequence is CASSPESGELFF. CDR3 nucleotide sequence: TGTGCCAGCAGTCCTGAGTCGGGGGAGCTGTTTTTT. Drawing the rest from reference TRBV7-8 and TRBJ2-2, the complete variable domain is GAGVSQSPRYKVAKRGQDVALRCDPISGHVSLFWYQQALGQGPEFLTYFQNEAQLDKSGLPSDRFFAERPEGSVSTLKIQRTQQEDSAVYLCASSPESGELFFGEGSRLTVL.

The CDR3 DNA reads TGTGCCAGCGGGAGGGACGTTACCTACGAGCAGTACTTC. Translation: CASGRDVTYEQYF. This chain links TRBV12-3 or TRBV12-4 with TRBJ2-7; 7 nucleotides align to TRBD2. The V segment lost 8 bases and the J segment 2 bases; nucleotides outside the gene matches: 6. The CDR3 sequence is 13 residues long.

The CDR3 sequence is CAWIHGQAYEQYF. For the CDR3, the DNA is TGTGCCTGGATCCACGGACAAGCCTACGAGCAGTACTTC. V gene TRBV30 combines with J gene TRBJ2-7; D might be TRBD1 (5 bases). The CDR3 extends over 13 amino acids. Looked up from germline, CDR1 is GTSNPN and CDR2 is SVGIG (reference sequence). Trimming pared 4 bases from V and 2 bases from J, leaving 12 bases between.

This chain connects TRBV20-1 to TRBJ1-2; 8 bases agree with TRBD1. The CDR3 contains 15 residues. After removal of 0 bases from V and 3 bases from J, the junction contained 6 bases not matched to a gene. Per germline, CDR1 DFQATT and CDR2 SNEGSKA (reference sequence). The CDR3 nucleotides read TGCAGTGCTAGAGATCGAGACAGGGGAGACTATGGCTACACCTTC. It specifies CSARDRDRGDYGYTF.

This chain links TRBV27 with TRBJ1-4; 9 nucleotides line up with TRBD1. There are 16 residues in the CDR3. V was pared by 11 bases and J by 7 bases, with 17 bases of the junction left unmatched. Germline CDR1 and CDR2: MNHEY and SMNVEV (reference sequence). CDR3 DNA sequence: TGTGCCCGCTCCGGGACAGGGAGAGATTTAGGTGAAAAACTGTTTTTT. It codes for CARSGTGRDLGEKLFF.

This chain joins TRBV9 and TRBJ2-5, with 9 bases aligning to TRBD2. This CDR3 is 17 amino acids long. V lost 0 bases and J lost 2; bases outside the gene matches: 8. From germline, CDR1 is SGDLS and CDR2 YYNGEE. The CDR3 here is CASSVGPLAGGQETQYF. The CDR3 region has the DNA TGTGCCAGCAGCGTAGGACCCTTGGCGGGGGGGCAAGAGACCCAGTACTTC.

V is TRBV4-3 and J is TRBJ2-3, with D possibly being TRBD1 (6 bases). The CDR3 has 14 residues. Germline CDR1 is LGHNA and CDR2 is YSLEER. V dropped 5 bases and J dropped 1 base, with 10 bases sitting between them. The CDR3 is CASSFRQGTDTQYF. Written as DNA, the CDR3 is TGCGCCAGCAGCTTTAGACAGGGCACAGATACGCAGTATTTT.

V is TRBV5-4 and J is TRBJ2-1, with 10 positions matching TRBD1. This CDR3 region has 16 residues. J gave up 7 bases and V 4 bases, and 11 bases lay outside the gene matches. Germline V CDR1 and CDR2: SGHNT, YYREEE (reference sequence). The CDR3 loop is CASSRFRGQGVNEQFF. Written as DNA, the CDR3 is TGTGCCAGCAGCCGCTTCCGAGGACAGGGGGTTAATGAGCAGTTCTTC. Supplemented by reference TRBV5-4 and TRBJ2-1, the full variable domain reads ETGVTQSPTHLIKTRGQQVTLRCSSQSGHNTVSWYQQALGQGPQFIFQYYREEENGRGNFPPRFSGLQFPNYSSELNVNALELDDSALYLCASSRFRGQGVNEQFFGPGTRLTVL.

This chain connects TRBV29-1 to TRBJ2-7, with D tentatively TRBD2 (6 bases). Per germline, CDR1 SQVTM and CDR2 ANQGSEA. The CDR3 spans 15 residues. V shed 1 base and J shed 3 bases, with 16 bases lying between them. CDR3 residues: CSVEGGDGGNYEQYF. CDR3 nucleotide sequence: TGCAGCGTTGAAGGTGGGGACGGGGGTAACTACGAGCAGTACTTC.

The chain is built from TRBV2 and TRBJ2-7; no definite D call. Germline V gives CDR1 SNHLY, CDR2 FYNNEI. The CDR3 runs to 14 residues. The ends were cut back, 3 bases at V and 5 bases at J, with 14 bases in the middle. The CDR3 sequence: CASSDLGVANEQYF. CDR3 DNA: TGTGCCAGCAGTGACTTAGGAGTAGCCAACGAGCAGTACTTC.

The chain has TRBV4-2 and TRBJ1-2, with D maybe TRBD1 (6 bases). The germline CDR1 and CDR2 sequences are LGHNA and YNFKEQ. The CDR3 consists of 14 residues. Trimming stripped 0 bases from V and 4 bases from J, with 9 bases between. As DNA, the CDR3 is TGTGCCAGCAGCCAAGAGGGGGCCCCCTATGGCTACACCTTC. It is translated as CASSQEGAPYGYTF.